This note documents a single T cell receptor (beta chain) sequence. These data belong to a study of T cells in Graves' hyperthyroidism and ophthalmopathy. The CDR3 contains 12 residues. The V gene lost 6 bases and the J gene lost 6 bases, with 11 bases spanning the gap. Germline V lookup: CDR1 MDHEN, CDR2 SYDVKM. Amplification of TCR beta CDR3 regions was performed using RNA transcripts as template. Using the HTBI primer set, a first-round RT-PCR was run on the TCR CDR3. TCRdb re-analysed the multiplex PCR reads in MiXCR, keeping a single row per CDR3 protein. The sample carries fewer than 450,000 distinct CDR3 sequences, 15% to 20% recorded once.

Material: blood. The chain uses TRBV28 and TRBJ1-2; unclear D gene. The TCR sequence derives from a young woman with Graves' hyperthyroidism that later progressed to Graves' ophthalmopathy. CDR3 bases: TGTGCCAGCAGGCGACTTGAACATGGCTACACCTTC. It encodes CASRRLEHGYTF.